This T cell receptor beta chain appears in the sequencing data of a study of blood T cell repertoires in COVID-19. The CDR3 spans 14 residues. V gave up 5 bases and J gave up 0 bases, with 8 bases separating them. In germline, CDR1 is SGHTA, CDR2 FQGNSA. Method: immunoSEQ multiplex PCR; TCRdb's copy keeps in-frame clones and lacks some. The profile shows a few hundred thousand clones, roughly 87% of them singletons. The sample taken for sequencing was PBMCs or T cells enriched from blood (not recorded which). V usage is TRBV7-2 and J usage is TRBJ2-1; weak D call: TRBD2 (6 bases). The source of this sequence is a woman aged 40 to 49 who had recovered from COVID-19. In DNA, the CDR3 is TGTGCCAGCAGCCGGGACTTCTCCTACAATGAGCAGTTCTTC. This translates into CASSRDFSYNEQFF.